A single T cell receptor beta chain is shown here with its context. What it recognizes is unknown. The junction differs from germline at one of its ends, possibly a read error. The CDR3 is 12 amino acids. Germline V gives CDR1 LNHNV, CDR2 YYDKDF (reference sequence). Full-length variable regions came from constant-region reverse primers plus semi-nested Nested Universal Primer A PCR. TCRdb redid the calling of the 5' RACE reads with MiXCR, one entry per CDR3 protein. The sample comprises fewer than 80,000 distinct CDR3 sequences, under 25% of which are singletons, and approximately 3.1% rests with the top ten. Study-level points and caveats: Larger-cohort validation covered only one TCR beta V-J rearrangement. Tumor memory CD4+ T cell TCR gene usage clustered with blood and lymph node memory CD4+ cells and lymph node naive CD4+ cells. Tumor Treg TCRs overlapped most with tumor naive CD4+ cells.

The sequencing input was memory CD4+ T cells sorted from a lymph node. Subset described: memory CD4+ T cells, CD4+CD45RO+CD25-. The receptor's source is a female donor with breast cancer. The gene calls are TRBV15 and TRBJ2-7; no definite D call. CDR3 protein: CATRRRHLPSAF. The CDR3 nucleotides read TGTGCCACCAGGAGAAGACACCTCCCTTCGGCCTTC.